The entry below gives a single T cell receptor beta chain sequence along with its context. The germline gives CDR1 KGHSH, CDR2 LQKENI. The CDR3 runs 16 residues. J gave up 0 bases and V 4 bases, and 5 bases lay outside the gene matches. Study processing details: Estimation of nucleated cell counts relied on the amplification of reference gene primers. The table came from immunoSEQ multiplex PCR; TCRdb's copy has only in-frame clones and leaves some out. For V, J and clone size, that table is used; D and trimming come from the DNA. The sample shows some 240,000 clones, more than 80% of them seen only once. These data originate in a study of blood T cell repertoires in COVID-19. Whole-study context: T cells, B-cell-depleted T cells, or PBMCs provided the cDNA or gDNA that served as material.

This chain connects TRBV18 to TRBJ1-5, with 8 bases identical to TRBD1. Sequences were obtained from peripheral blood. This sequence was found in a woman older than 75 with COVID-19, enrolled during active disease. The CDR3 DNA sequence: TGTGCCAGCTCACAGACAGGGGCTAATAGCAATCAGCCCCAGCATTTT. Encoded protein: CASSQTGANSNQPQHF. The entire variable domain, with the rest obtained from reference TRBV18 and TRBJ1-5, is as follows: NAGVMQNPRHLVRRRGQEARLRCSPMKGHSHVYWYRQLPEEGLKFMVYLQKENIIDESGMPKERFSAEFPKEGPSILRIQQVVRGDSAAYFCASSQTGANSNQPQHFGDGTRLSIL.